The clone carrying this TCR beta chain was seen a handful of times. Antigen specificity is unknown. The source of the sample is a study of identical twins. This CDR3 has 21 residues. J gave up 3 bases and V 6 bases, and 28 bases lay outside the gene matches. Per the germline V gene, CDR1 is MNHEY and CDR2 is SVGEGT. General study points: One should note that invariant MAIT and iNKT cells could partly confound zero-insertion analyses.

A single record per CDR3 protein comes from TCRdb applying MiXCR to the 5' RACE reads. The sample contains approximately 550,000 distinct CDR3 sequences, 20% to 25% of which appear only once. This same sample was also taken into another study, of yellow fever vaccine responses in identical twins.

This clonotype originated in a woman younger than 35 in good health. The genes are TRBV6-2 or TRBV6-3 and TRBJ1-2; 7 bases map to TRBD1. Sequencing was done on a sample of CD4+ T cells sorted from blood. The CDR3 region is CASSSDRGGLRITGADYGYTF. The CDR3 DNA reads as TGTGCCAGCAGCTCCGATAGGGGAGGCCTCCGAATTACAGGGGCTGACTATGGCTACACCTTC.